This T cell receptor (beta chain) was observed in a study of control samples from healthy donors and cancer patients. Measured with immunoSEQ multiplex PCR; TCRdb has only the in-frame clones, and not every one. The sample includes 120,000 or so clones, approximately 88% of them seen just once. Germline V gives CDR1 LGHNA, CDR2 YSLEER. This CDR3 is built from 16 residues. The V gene end was trimmed by 4 bases and the J gene end by 3 bases; junction bases not matched to a gene: 10. The J gene is TRBJ2-7, the V gene TRBV4-3; TRBD1 agrees at 9 bases. The sequence derives from a man aged 45-65 years in good health. The sample taken for sequencing was blood. DNA for the CDR3: TGCGCCAGCAGCCCCGGGACAGGGAATGGTTTCTACGAGCAGTACTTC. Translated: CASSPGTGNGFYEQYF.